Shown below are 10 T cell receptor beta chains from a single sample sequenced in a study of cytomegalovirus exposure and HLA in healthy donors. The study ran its PCR with 60 Vbeta and 13 Jbeta primers. The method was immunoSEQ multiplex PCR; TCRdb's version includes in-frame clones alone and lacks a portion of them. The table lists about 210,000 clones, 87% of them singletons. Material: PBMCs. All receptors come from a boy aged 2 to 10 in good health and CMV-seronegative.

The chain couples TRBV28 to TRBJ2-5; D perhaps matches TRBD2 (6 bases). Germline CDR1 is MDHEN and CDR2 is SYDVKM. The length of the CDR3 is 14 residues. Trimming took 3 bases from V and 2 from J, leaving 10 bases between them. The CDR3 DNA reads TGTGCCAGCAGTTTCGGAGGGACTCAAGAGACCCAGTACTTC. Protein: CASSFGGTQETQYF.

The chain recombines TRBV27 with TRBJ1-6; a weak D match, TRBD1 (5 bases). This CDR3 comprises 14 residues. The germline V and J ends were trimmed by 1 base and 9 bases, with 10 bases remaining between them. The germline CDR1 and CDR2 sequences are MNHEY and SMNVEV (reference sequence). The CDR3 DNA follows: TGTGCCAGCAGTTTATTTGGGGGAGGTTCACCCCTCCACTTT. Translated: CASSLFGGGSPLHF.

The chain uses TRBV27 and TRBJ2-7, with 12 nucleotides matching TRBD2. CDR1 is MNHEY and CDR2 is SMNVEV in the germline V gene (reference sequence). This CDR3 is built from 18 residues. V shed 6 bases, J shed 4 bases, and the junction held 16 bases outside the gene matches. CDR3 in DNA: TGTGCCAGCAGCAAATACGGGCTAGCGGGGGGGCGGGGTTACGAGCAGTACTTC. Encoded protein: CASSKYGLAGGRGYEQYF.

V usage is TRBV28 and J usage is TRBJ2-7, with D unresolved. Germline V lookup: CDR1 MDHEN, CDR2 SYDVKM. This CDR3 is built from 13 residues. V lost 6 bases and J 2 bases, leaving 11 bases between the germline ends. CDR3 sequence reads: CASRVSGTYEQYF. In nucleotides, the CDR3 is TGTGCCAGCAGGGTGTCAGGAACCTACGAGCAGTACTTC.

The chain has TRBV10-3 and TRBJ2-7; 9 bases are shared with TRBD1. There are 14 residues in the CDR3. The V and J ends lost 6 bases and 5 bases, in that order; junction bases with no gene match: 8. Germline loops: CDR1 ENHRY, CDR2 SYGVKD. CDR3 sequence: CAIRAGTGIDEQYF. In DNA, the CDR3 is TGTGCCATCAGAGCCGGGACAGGGATAGACGAGCAGTACTTC.

The chain couples TRBV10-3 to TRBJ2-7; 9 bases are a match to TRBD2. V was clipped by 2 bases and J by 3 bases; unmatched bases: 11. Germline CDR1 ENHRY, CDR2 SYGVKD. This CDR3 region has 17 residues. CDR3 residues: CAISEGVVAGVLYEQYF. The DNA of the CDR3 is TGTGCCATCAGTGAGGGCGTCGTAGCGGGAGTGCTCTACGAGCAGTACTTC.

This sequence joins TRBV15 and TRBJ1-5; 10 bases line up with TRBD1. The ends lost 3 bases at V and 6 bases at J; junction bases unmatched: 5. Germline V gene lookup returns CDR1 LNHNV and CDR2 YYDKDF (reference sequence). This CDR3 contains 15 residues. CDR3 DNA sequence: TGTGCCACCAGCAGTGACAGGGGGCAAAGTCAGCCCCAGCATTTT. Its protein is CATSSDRGQSQPQHF.

The table lists this clone with a count of one. This chain connects TRBV27 to TRBJ2-7; TRBD2 aligns across 7 bases. Germline lookup yields CDR1 MNHEY and CDR2 SMNVEV (reference sequence). This CDR3 has 14 residues. V trimming: 5 bases; J trimming: 6 bases; junction bases outside the gene matches: 10. CDR3 in DNA: TGTGCCAGCAGTCCAATCGGGAGGACGGGCGAGCAGTACTTC. Encoded protein: CASSPIGRTGEQYF.

The gene calls are TRBV27 and TRBJ1-2, with D possibly matching TRBD1 (5 bases). Germline lookup yields CDR1 MNHEY and CDR2 SMNVEV (reference sequence). V was clipped by 3 bases and J by 6 bases, with 14 bases between them. CDR3 length: 14 amino acids. CDR3 residues: CASSFRGGGDGYTF. The DNA of the CDR3 is TGTGCCAGCAGTTTCCGGGGGGGTGGGGATGGCTACACCTTC.

J is TRBJ2-1 and V is TRBV11-3; the D gene is possibly TRBD1 (5 bases). Trimming stripped 2 bases from V and 6 bases from J, with 8 bases between. Germline V gives CDR1 SGHNT, CDR2 YENEEA. The CDR3 loop spans 13 amino acids. This chain's CDR3 is CASSLKGVNEQFF. CDR3 sequence (DNA): TGTGCCAGCAGCTTAAAAGGGGTCAATGAGCAGTTCTTC.